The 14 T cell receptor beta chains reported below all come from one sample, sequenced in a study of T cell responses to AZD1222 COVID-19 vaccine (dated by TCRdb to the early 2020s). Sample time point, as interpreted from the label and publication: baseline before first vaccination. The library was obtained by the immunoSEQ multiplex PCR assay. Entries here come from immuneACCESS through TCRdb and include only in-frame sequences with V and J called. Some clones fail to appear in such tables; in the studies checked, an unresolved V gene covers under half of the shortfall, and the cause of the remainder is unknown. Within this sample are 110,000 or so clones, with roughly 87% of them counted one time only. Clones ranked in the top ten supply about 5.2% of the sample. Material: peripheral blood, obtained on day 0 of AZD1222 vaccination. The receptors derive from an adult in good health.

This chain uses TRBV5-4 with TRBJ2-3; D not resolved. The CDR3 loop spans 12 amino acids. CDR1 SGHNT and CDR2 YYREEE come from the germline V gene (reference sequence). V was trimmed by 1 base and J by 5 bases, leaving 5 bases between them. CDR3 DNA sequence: TGTGCCAGCAGCTTGCAGCAAGATACGCAGTATTTT. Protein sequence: CASSLQQDTQYF.

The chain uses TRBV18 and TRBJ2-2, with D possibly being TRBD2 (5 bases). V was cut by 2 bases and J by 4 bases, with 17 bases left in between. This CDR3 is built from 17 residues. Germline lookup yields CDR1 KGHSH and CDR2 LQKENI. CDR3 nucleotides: TGTGCCAGCTCACCAATAGGGCTAGCACAACCCACCGGGGAGCTGTTTTTT. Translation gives CASSPIGLAQPTGELFF.

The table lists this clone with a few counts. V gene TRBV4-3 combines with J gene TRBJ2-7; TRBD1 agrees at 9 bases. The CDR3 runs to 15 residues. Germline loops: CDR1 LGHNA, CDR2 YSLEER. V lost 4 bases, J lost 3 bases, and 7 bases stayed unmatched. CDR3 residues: CASSPDRGRFYEQYF. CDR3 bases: TGCGCCAGCAGCCCCGACAGGGGGAGGTTCTACGAGCAGTACTTC.

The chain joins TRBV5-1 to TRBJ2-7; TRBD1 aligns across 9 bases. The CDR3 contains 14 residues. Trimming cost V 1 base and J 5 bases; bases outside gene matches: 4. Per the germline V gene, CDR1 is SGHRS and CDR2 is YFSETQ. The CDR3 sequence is CASSLRQGVDEQYF. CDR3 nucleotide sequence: TGCGCCAGCAGCTTGAGACAGGGGGTCGACGAGCAGTACTTC.

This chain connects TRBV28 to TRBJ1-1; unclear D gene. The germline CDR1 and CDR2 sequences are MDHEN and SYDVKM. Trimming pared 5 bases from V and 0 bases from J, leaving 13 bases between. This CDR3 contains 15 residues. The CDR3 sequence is CASSLESTLNTEAFF. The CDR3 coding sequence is TGTGCCAGCAGTCTAGAGTCTACCTTGAACACTGAAGCTTTCTTT. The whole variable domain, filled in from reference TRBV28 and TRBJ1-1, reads DVKVTQSSRYLVKRTGEKVFLECVQDMDHENMFWYRQDPGLGLRLIYFSYDVKMKEKGDIPEGYSVSREKKERFSLILESASTNQTSMYLCASSLESTLNTEAFFGQGTRLTVV.

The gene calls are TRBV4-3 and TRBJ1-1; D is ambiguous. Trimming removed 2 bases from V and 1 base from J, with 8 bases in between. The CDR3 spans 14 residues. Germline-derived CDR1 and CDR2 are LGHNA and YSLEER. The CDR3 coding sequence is TGCGCCAGCAGCCAACGACTGGGGAACACTGAAGCTTTCTTT. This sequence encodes CASSQRLGNTEAFF.

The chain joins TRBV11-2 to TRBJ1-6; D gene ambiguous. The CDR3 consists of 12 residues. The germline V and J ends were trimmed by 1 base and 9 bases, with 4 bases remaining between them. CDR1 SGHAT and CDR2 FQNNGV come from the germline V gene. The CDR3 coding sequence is TGTGCCAGCAGCTTAGGGGCTTCACCCCTCCACTTT. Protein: CASSLGASPLHF.

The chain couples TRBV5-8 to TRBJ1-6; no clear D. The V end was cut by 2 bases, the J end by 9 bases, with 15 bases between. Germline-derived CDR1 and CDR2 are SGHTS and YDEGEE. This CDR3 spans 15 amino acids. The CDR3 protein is CASSFTDRAASPLHF. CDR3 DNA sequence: TGTGCCAGCAGCTTTACGGACCGGGCCGCTTCACCCCTCCACTTT.

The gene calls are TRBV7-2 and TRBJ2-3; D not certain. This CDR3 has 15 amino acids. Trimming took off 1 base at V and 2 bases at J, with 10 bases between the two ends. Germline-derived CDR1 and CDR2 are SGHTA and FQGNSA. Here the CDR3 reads CASSLVWVATDTQYF. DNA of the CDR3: TGTGCCAGCAGCTTAGTGTGGGTAGCCACAGATACGCAGTATTTT.

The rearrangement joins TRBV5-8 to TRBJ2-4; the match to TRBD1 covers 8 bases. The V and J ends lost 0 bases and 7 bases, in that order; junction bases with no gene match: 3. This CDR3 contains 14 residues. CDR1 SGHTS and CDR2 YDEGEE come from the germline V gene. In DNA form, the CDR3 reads TGTGCCAGCAGCTTGGGGCAGGGGGCTAACATTCAGTACTTC. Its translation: CASSLGQGANIQYF.

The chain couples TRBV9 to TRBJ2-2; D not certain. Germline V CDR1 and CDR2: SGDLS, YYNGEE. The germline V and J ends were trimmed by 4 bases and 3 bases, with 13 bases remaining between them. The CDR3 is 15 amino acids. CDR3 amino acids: CASSPRDKDTGELFF. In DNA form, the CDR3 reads TGTGCCAGCAGCCCCAGAGACAAGGACACCGGGGAGCTGTTTTTT.

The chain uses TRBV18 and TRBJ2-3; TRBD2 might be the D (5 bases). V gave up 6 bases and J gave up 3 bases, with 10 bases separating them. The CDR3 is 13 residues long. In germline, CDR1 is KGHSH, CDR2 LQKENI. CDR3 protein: CASSSLATDTQYF. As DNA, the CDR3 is TGTGCCAGCTCCTCCCTAGCTACAGATACGCAGTATTTT.

CDR3 sequence (DNA): TGTGCCAGCAGCCAGGTACGAGAGCAGTACTTC. It encodes CASSQVREQYF. The chain employs TRBV7-8 and TRBJ2-7; no clear D. The CDR3 contains 11 residues. CDR1 and CDR2 from the germline V gene are SGHVS and FQNEAQ. V shed 5 bases and J shed 7 bases, with 9 bases lying between them.

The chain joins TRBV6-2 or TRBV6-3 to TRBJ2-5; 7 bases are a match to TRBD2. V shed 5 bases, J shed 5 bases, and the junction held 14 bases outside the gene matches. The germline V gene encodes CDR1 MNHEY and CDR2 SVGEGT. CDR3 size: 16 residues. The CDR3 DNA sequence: TGTGCCAGCAGTCGAAATGGACTAGGGAGACCGGAGACCCAGTACTTC. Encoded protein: CASSRNGLGRPETQYF.